This TCR beta chain was identified during a study of response to subunit inactivated influenza vaccine. In its sample, this clonotype was seen a few times. The V end lost 1 base, the J end lost 0 bases, and 17 bases lay between the germline ends. From germline, CDR1 is SGHVS and CDR2 FNYEAQ. This CDR3 comprises 18 residues. MiXCR, applied by TCRdb to the RT-PCR reads, yields one record per CDR3 protein. The sample comprises about 170,000 distinct CDR3 sequences, roughly 12% of which are singletons, and over 25% rests with the top ten. These records were also assigned to another study, of T cells expressing NK-cell markers. That report notes: The TCR beta cDNA came from 5'RACE template switching with UMIs.

The receptor was isolated from a man aged 50-60 years who received an inactivated influenza vaccine. Sequenced material: CD8+ T cells sorted from PBMCs, taken 12 days after vaccination. This chain links TRBV7-6 with TRBJ2-3, with a weak D call TRBD2 (5 bases). CDR3 loop: CASSLGRSRRWSTDTQYF. The CDR3 DNA reads as TGTGCCAGCAGCTTAGGGAGGTCACGCCGTTGGAGCACAGATACGCAGTATTTT.